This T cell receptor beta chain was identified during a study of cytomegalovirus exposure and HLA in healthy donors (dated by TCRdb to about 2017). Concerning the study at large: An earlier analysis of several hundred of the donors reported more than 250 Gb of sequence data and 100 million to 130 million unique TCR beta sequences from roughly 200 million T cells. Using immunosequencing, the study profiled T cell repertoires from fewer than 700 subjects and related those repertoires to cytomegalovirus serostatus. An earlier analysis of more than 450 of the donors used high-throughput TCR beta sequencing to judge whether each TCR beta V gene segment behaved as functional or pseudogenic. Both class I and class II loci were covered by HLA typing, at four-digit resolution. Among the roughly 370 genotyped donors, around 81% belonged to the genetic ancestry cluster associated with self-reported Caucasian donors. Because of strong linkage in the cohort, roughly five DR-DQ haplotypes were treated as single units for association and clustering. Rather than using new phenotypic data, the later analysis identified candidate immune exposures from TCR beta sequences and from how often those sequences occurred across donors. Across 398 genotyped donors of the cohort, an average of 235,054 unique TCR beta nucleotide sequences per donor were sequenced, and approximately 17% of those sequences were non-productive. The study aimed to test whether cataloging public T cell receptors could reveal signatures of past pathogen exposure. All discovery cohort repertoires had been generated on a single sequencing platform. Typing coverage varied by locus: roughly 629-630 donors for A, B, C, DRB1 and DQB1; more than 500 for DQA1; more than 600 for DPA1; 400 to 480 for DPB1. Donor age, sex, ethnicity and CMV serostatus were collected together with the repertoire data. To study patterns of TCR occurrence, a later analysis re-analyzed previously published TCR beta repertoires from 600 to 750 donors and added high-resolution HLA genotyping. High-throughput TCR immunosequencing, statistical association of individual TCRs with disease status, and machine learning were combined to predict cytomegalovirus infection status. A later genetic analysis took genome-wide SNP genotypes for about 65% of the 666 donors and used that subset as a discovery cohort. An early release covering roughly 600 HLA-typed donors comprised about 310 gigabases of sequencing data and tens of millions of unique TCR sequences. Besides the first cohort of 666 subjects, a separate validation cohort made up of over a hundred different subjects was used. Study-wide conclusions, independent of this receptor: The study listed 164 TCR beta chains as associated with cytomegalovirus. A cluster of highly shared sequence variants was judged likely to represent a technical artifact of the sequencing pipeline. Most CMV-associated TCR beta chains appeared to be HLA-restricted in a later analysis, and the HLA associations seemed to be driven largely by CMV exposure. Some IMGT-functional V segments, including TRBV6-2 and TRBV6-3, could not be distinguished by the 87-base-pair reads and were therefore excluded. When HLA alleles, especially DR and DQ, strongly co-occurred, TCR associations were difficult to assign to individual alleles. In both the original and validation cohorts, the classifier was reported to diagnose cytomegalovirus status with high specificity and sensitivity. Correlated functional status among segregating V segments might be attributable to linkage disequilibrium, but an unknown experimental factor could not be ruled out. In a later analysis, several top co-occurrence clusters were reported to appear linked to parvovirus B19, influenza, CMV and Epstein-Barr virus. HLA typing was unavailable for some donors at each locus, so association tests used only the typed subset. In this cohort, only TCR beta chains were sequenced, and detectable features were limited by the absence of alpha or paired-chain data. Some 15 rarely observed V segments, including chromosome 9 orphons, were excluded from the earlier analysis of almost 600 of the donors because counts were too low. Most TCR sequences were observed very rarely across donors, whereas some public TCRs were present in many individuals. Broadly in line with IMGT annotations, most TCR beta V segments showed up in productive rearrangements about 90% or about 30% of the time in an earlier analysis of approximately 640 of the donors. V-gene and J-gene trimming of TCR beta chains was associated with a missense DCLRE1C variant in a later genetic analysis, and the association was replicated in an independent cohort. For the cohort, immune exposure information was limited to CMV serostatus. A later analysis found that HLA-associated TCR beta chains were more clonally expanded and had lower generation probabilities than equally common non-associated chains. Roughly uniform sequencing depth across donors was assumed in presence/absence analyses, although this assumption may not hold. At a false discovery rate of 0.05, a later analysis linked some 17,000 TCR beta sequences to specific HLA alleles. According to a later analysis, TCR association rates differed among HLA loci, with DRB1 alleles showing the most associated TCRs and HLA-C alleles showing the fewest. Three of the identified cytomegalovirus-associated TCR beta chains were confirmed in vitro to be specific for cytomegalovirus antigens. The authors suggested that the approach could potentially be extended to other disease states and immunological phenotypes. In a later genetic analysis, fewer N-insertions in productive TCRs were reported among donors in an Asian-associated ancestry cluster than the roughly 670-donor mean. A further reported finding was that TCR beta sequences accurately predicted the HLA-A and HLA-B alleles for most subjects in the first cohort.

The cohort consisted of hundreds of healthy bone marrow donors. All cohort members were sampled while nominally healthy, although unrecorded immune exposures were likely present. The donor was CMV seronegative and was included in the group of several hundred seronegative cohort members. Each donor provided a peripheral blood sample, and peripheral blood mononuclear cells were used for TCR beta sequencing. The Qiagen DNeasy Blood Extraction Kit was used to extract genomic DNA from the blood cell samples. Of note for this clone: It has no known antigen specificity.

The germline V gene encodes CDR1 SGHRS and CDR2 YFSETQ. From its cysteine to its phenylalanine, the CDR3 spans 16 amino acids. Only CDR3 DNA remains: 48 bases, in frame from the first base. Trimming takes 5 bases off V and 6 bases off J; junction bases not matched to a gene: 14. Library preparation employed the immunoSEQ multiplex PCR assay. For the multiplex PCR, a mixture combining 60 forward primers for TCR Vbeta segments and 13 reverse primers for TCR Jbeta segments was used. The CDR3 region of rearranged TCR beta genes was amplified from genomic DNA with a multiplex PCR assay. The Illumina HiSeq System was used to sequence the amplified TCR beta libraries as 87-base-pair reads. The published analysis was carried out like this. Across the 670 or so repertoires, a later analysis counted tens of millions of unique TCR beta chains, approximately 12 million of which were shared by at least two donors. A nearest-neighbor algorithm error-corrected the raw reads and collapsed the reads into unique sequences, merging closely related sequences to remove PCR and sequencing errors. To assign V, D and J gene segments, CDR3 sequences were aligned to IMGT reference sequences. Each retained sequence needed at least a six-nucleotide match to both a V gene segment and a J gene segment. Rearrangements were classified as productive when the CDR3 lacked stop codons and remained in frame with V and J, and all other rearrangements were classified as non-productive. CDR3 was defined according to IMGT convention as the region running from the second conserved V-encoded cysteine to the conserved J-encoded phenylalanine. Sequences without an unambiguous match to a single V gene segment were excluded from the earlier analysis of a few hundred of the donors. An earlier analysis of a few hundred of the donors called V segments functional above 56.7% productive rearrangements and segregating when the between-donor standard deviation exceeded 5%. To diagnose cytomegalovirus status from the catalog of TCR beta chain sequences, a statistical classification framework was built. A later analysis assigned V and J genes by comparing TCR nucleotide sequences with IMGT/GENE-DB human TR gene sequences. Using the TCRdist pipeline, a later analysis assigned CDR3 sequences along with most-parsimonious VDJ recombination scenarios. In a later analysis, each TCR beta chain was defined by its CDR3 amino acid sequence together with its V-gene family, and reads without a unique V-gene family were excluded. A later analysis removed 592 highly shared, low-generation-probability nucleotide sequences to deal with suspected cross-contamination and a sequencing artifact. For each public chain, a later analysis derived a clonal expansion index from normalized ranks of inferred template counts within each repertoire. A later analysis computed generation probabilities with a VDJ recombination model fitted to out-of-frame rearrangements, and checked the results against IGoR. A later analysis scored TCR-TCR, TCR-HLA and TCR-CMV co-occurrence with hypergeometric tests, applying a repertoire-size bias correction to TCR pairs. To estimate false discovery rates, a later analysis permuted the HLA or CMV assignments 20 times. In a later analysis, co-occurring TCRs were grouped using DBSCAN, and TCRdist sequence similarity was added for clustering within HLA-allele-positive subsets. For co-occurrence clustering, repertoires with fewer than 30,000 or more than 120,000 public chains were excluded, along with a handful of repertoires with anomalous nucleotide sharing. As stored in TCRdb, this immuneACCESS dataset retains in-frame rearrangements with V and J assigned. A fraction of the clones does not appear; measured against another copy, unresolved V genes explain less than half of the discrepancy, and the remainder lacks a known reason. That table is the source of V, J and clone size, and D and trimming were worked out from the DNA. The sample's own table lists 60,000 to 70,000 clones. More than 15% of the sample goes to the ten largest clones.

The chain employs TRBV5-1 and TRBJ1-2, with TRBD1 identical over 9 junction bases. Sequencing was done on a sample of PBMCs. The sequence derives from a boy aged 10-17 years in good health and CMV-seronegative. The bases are TGCGCCAGCAGGCGGGACAGGGTTTCCCGACTGGATGGCTACACCTTC. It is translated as CASRRDRVSRLDGYTF.